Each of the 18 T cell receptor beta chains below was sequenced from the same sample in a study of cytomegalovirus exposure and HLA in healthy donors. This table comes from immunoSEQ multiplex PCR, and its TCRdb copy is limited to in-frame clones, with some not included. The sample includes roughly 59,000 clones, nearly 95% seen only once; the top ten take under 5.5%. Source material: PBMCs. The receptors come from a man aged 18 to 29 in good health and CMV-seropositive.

CDR3 sequence: CASRGTHPGELFF. The CDR3, as DNA: TGTGCCTCTCGGGGGACCCACCCCGGGGAGCTGTTTTTT. This chain connects TRBV6-7 to TRBJ2-2, with a weak D call TRBD2 (6 bases). TRBV6-7 is noted as an ORF with a role that remains uncertain. The CDR3 length is 13 residues. V shed 11 bases and J shed 6 bases, with 16 bases lying between them.

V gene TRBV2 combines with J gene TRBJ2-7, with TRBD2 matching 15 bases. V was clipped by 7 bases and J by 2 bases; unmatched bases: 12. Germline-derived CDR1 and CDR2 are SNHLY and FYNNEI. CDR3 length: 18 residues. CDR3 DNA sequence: TGTGCCAGCATCGACGGACTAGCGGGAGGGCCAGGGGCCTACGAGCAGTACTTC. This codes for CASIDGLAGGPGAYEQYF. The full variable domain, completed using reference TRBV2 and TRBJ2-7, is EPEVTQTPSHQVTQMGQEVILRCVPISNHLYFYWYRQILGQKVEFLVSFYNNEISEKSEIFDDQFSVERPDGSNFTLKIRSTKLEDSAMYFCASIDGLAGGPGAYEQYFGPGTRLTVT.

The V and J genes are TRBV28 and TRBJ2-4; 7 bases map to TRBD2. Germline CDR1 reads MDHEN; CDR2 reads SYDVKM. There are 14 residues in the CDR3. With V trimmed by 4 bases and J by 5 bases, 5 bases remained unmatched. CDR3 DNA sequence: TGTGCCAGCAGTTCCGGGGACTACCAAAACATTCAGTACTTC. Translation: CASSSGDYQNIQYF.

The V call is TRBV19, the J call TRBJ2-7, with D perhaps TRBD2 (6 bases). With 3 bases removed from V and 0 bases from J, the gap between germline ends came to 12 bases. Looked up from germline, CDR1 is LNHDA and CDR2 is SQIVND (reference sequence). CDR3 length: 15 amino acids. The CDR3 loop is CASSMSAGSSYEQYF. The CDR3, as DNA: TGTGCCAGTAGTATGAGTGCGGGGAGCTCCTACGAGCAGTACTTC.

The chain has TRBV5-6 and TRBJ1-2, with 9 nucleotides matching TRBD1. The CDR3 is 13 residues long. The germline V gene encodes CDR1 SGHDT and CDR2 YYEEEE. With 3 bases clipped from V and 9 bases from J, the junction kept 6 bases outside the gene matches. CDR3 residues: CASSSGTGLSYTF. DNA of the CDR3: TGTGCCAGCAGCTCGGGGACAGGGCTTAGCTACACCTTC.

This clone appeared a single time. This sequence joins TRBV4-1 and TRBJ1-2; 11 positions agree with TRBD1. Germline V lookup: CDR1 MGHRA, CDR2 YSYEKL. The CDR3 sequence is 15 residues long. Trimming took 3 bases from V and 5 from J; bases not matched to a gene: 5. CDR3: CASSHTGQGEYGYTF. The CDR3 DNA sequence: TGCGCCAGCAGCCATACGGGACAGGGGGAGTATGGCTACACCTTC.

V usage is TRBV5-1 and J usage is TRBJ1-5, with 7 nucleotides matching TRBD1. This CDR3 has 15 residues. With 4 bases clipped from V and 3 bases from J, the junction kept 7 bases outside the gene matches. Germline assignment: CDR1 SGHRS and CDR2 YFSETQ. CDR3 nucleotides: TGCGCCAGCAGCCCGGGGACAGCCGACAATCAGCCCCAGCATTTT. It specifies CASSPGTADNQPQHF. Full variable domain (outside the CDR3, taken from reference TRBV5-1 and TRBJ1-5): KAGVTQTPRYLIKTRGQQVTLSCSPISGHRSVSWYQQTPGQGLQFLFEYFSETQRNKGNFPGRFSGRQFSNSRSEMNVSTLELGDSALYLCASSPGTADNQPQHFGDGTRLSIL.

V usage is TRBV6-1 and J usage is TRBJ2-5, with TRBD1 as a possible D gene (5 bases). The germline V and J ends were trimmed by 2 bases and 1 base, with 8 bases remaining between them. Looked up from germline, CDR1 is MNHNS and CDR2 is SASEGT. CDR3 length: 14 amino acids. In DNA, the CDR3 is TGTGCCAGCAGTGAATGGGGCTCCCAAGAGACCCAGTACTTC. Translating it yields CASSEWGSQETQYF.

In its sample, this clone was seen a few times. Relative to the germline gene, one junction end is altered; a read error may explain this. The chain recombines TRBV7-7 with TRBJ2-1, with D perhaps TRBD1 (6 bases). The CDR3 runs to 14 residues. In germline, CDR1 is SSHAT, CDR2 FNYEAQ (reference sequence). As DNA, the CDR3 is TGTGCTAGCAGCTTAGACGGCAGGGGTACTGAGCAGTTCTTC. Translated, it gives CASSLDGRGTEQFF.

The CDR3 here is CASSSRQELNTEAFF. Here the CDR3 DNA reads TGTGCCAGCAGCTCAAGACAGGAATTGAACACTGAAGCTTTCTTT. The J gene is TRBJ1-1, the V gene TRBV5-6, with D perhaps TRBD1 (6 bases). Germline loops: CDR1 SGHDT, CDR2 YYEEEE. V was trimmed by 3 bases and J by 0 bases, leaving 12 bases between them. This CDR3 contains 15 residues.

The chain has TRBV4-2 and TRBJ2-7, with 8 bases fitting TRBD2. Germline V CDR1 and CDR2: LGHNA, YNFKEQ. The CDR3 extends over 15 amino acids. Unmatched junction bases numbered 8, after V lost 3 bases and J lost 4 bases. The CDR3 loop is CASSQGLAGEYEQYF. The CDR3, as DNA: TGTGCCAGCAGCCAGGGGCTAGCGGGCGAGTACGAGCAGTACTTC.

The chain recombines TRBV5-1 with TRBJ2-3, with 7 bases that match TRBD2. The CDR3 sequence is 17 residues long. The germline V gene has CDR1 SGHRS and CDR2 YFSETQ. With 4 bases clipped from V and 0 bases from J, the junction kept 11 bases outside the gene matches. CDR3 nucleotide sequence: TGCGCCAGCAGCGCGGGAAAGAGCGGGGTTAGCACAGATACGCAGTATTTT. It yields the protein CASSAGKSGVSTDTQYF.

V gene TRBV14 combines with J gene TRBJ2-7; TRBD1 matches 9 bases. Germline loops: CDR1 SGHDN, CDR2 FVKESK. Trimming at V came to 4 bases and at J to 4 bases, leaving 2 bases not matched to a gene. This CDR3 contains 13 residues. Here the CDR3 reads CASSPGTGYEQYF. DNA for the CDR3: TGTGCCAGCAGCCCTGGGACAGGGTACGAGCAGTACTTC.

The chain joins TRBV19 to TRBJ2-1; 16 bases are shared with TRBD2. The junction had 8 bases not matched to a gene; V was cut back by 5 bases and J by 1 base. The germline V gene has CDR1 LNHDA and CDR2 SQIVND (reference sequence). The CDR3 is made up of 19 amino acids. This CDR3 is CASSPPSGLAGGSYNEQFF. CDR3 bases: TGTGCCAGTAGTCCCCCCTCGGGACTAGCGGGAGGGTCCTACAATGAGCAGTTCTTC.

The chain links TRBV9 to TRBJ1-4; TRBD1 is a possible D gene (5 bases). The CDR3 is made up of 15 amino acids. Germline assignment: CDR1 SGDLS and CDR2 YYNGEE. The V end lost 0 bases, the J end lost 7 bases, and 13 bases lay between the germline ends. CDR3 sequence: CASSVGAREGEKLFF. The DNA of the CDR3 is TGTGCCAGCAGCGTAGGTGCCAGGGAGGGTGAAAAACTGTTTTTT. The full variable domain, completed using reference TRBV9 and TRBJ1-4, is DSGVTQTPKHLITATGQRVTLRCSPRSGDLSVYWYQQSLDQGLQFLIQYYNGEERAKGNILERFSAQQFPDLHSELNLSSLELGDSALYFCASSVGAREGEKLFFGSGTQLSVL.

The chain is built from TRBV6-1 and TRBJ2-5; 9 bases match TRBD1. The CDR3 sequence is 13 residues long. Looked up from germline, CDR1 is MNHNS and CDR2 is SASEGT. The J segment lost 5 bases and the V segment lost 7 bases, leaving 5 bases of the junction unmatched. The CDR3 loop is CASNRGLRETQYF. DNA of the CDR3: TGTGCCAGCAACAGGGGGCTACGGGAGACCCAGTACTTC.

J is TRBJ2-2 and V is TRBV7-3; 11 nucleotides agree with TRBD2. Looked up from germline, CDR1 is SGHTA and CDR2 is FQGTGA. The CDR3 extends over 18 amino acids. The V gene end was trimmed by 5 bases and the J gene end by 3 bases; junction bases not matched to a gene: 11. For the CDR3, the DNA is TGTGCCAGCAGCCCTAGGGCGCTAGCGGGGGGTTACACCGGGGAGCTGTTTTTT. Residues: CASSPRALAGGYTGELFF.

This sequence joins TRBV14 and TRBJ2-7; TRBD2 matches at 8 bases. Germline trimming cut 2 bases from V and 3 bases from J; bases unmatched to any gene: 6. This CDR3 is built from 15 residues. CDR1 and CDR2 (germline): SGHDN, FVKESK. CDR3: CASSQISGSFYEQYF. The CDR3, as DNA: TGTGCCAGCAGCCAAATCAGCGGGAGCTTCTACGAGCAGTACTTC.